This T cell receptor (beta chain) derives from a study of control samples from healthy donors and cancer patients. Assay used: immunoSEQ multiplex PCR; TCRdb lists only in-frame clones, some missing. Among around 94,000 clones listed, 93% were seen once. The sequenced sample consisted of blood. The clonotype was recovered from a woman aged 25-40 years in good health.

This CDR3 is CAWGSSNTEAFF. Here the CDR3 DNA reads TGTGCCTGGGGGAGTTCCAACACTGAAGCTTTCTTT. This chain uses TRBV30 with TRBJ1-1; D is uncertain. The CDR3 extends over 12 amino acids. Germline V gene sequence: CDR1 GTSNPN, CDR2 SVGIG (reference sequence). Trimming removed 5 bases at V and 2 bases at J, with 9 bases between.